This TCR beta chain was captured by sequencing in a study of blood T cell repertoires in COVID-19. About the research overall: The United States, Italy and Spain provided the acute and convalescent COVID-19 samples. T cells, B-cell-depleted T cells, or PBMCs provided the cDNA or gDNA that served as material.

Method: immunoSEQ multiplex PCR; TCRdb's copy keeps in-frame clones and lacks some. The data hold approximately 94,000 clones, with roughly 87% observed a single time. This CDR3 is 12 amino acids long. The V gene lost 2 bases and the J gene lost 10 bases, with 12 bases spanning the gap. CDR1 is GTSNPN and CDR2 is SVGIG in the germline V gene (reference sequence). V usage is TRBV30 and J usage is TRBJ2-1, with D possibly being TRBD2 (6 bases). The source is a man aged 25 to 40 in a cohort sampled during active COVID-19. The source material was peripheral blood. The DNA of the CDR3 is TGTGCCTGGAGTCTAGCGTCTCAAGAGCAGTTCTTC. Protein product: CAWSLASQEQFF. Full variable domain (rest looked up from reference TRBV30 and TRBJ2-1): SQTIHQWPATLVQPVGSPLSLECTVEGTSNPNLYWYRQAAGRGLQLLFYSVGIGQISSEVPQNLSASRPQDRQFILSSKKLLLSDSGFYLCAWSLASQEQFFGPGTRLTVL.